This T cell receptor (beta chain) was documented in a study of blood T cell repertoires in COVID-19. Study-wide context: In each case, the material was cDNA or gDNA derived from T cells, B-cell-depleted T cells, or PBMCs.

How the authors handled the data: Amplification of reference gene primers was used by the study to estimate nucleated cell counts. The table came from immunoSEQ multiplex PCR; TCRdb's copy has only in-frame clones and leaves some out. Clone size and the V and J calls come from that table; the DNA yielded D and trimming. The sample has roughly 140,000 clones, 76% seen once; the top ten hold more than 3.5%. V was pared by 3 bases and J by 5 bases, with 15 bases between. The CDR3 has 15 residues. Germline CDR1 is SGDLS and CDR2 is YYNGEE. The chain couples TRBV9 to TRBJ1-5; the D gene is possibly TRBD1 (6 bases). The sequencing input was peripheral blood. The TCR comes from a woman aged 80 or over with acute or convalescent COVID-19. CDR3 loop: CASSANGQKDQPQHF. CDR3 DNA: TGTGCCAGCAGCGCAAACGGACAGAAAGATCAGCCCCAGCATTTT.